This T cell receptor (beta chain) appears in the sequencing data of a study of blood T cell repertoires in COVID-19. The overall study: Some COVID-19 samples were acute and others convalescent; all came from the United States, Italy and Spain.

Authors' processing steps: Amplification of reference gene primers provided the estimated nucleated cell counts. TCRdb's table, derived via immunoSEQ multiplex PCR, lists solely in-frame clones and lacks some. The V and J calls and clone size come from that table; D and trimming were worked out from the DNA. There are about 50,000 clones in the sample; approximately 89% occur only once, and 6.5% lies in the top ten. Trimming removed 6 bases at V and 17 bases at J, with 25 bases between. Germline CDR1 reads WNHNN; CDR2 reads SYGVQD (reference sequence). CDR3 length equals 14 residues. Only a few counts were recorded for this clone.

The sequence derives from a man between 60 and 75 years old with acute or convalescent COVID-19. Specimen: peripheral blood. The chain links TRBV10-1 to TRBJ1-4; no reliable D call. The DNA of the CDR3 is TGCGCCAGCAGAGGAAAAATGATGGGTATTGACTGTTTTTTT. Protein sequence: CASRGKMMGIDCFF.